The 29 T cell receptor beta chains presented below share a single source sample, sequenced in a study of control samples from healthy donors and cancer patients (dated by TCRdb to about 2020). Libraries came from the immunoSEQ multiplex PCR assay. The table was pulled from immuneACCESS by TCRdb, which kept in-frame rearrangements only. Such tables lose some clones; where checked, under half of the loss comes from unresolved V genes, and the rest has no known cause. This sample holds some 13,000 clones; about 76% were observed only once. The top ten constitute less than 10% of the sample. The sequenced sample was formalin-fixed, paraffin-embedded tissue. The receptors here all came from a male donor with melanoma.

The chain joins TRBV18 to TRBJ2-3; 9 bases align to TRBD1. Germline CDR1 and CDR2: KGHSH and LQKENI. The CDR3 is 15 amino acids. Trimming removed 3 bases from V and 1 base from J; junction bases left unmatched: 2. As DNA, the CDR3 is TGTGCCAGCTCACCGGACAGGGGCGGCACAGATACGCAGTATTTT. Amino acid sequence: CASSPDRGGTDTQYF.

This chain uses TRBV3-1 (or the pseudogene TRBV3-2) with TRBJ1-5, with unresolved D. CDR1 and CDR2 from the germline V gene are LGHDT and YNNKEL (reference sequence). The CDR3 is 14 residues long. The V end lost 5 bases, the J end lost 5 bases, and 13 bases lay between the germline ends. The CDR3 spells CASSSMAHHQPQHF. The DNA of the CDR3 is TGTGCCAGCAGCTCAATGGCTCATCATCAGCCCCAGCATTTT.

As to this clone: It may be a read error: a sequence one base away is much more abundant. Additional DNA sequences in this sample encode the identical CDR3. The J gene is TRBJ1-2, the V gene TRBV5-4; 7 bases line up with TRBD1. Germline loops: CDR1 SGHNT, CDR2 YYREEE (reference sequence). The CDR3 loop spans 13 amino acids. Here the CDR3 reads CASSDGTAYGYTF. CDR3 coding DNA: TGTGCCAGCAGCGATGGGACAGCCTATGGCTATACCTTC.

This chain links TRBV19 with TRBJ1-5, with D unresolved. The V end lost 7 bases, the J end lost 0 bases, and 4 bases lay between the germline ends. Germline V gives CDR1 LNHDA, CDR2 SQIVND (reference sequence). There are 12 residues in the CDR3. The CDR3 here is CASTDSNQPQHF. CDR3 sequence (DNA): TGTGCCAGTACGGATAGCAATCAGCCCCAGCATTTT.

The chain has TRBV27 and TRBJ1-2; maybe TRBD1 (5 bases). The germline V gene encodes CDR1 MNHEY and CDR2 SMNVEV (reference sequence). This CDR3 is built from 15 residues. V was shortened by 6 bases and J by 4 bases, with 18 bases between the two germline ends. The CDR3 is CASSRVGGATYGYTF. CDR3 sequence (DNA): TGTGCCAGCAGCCGCGTGGGAGGGGCGACCTATGGCTACACCTTC.

The chain's CDR3 is CASSLIFESYGYTF. The CDR3 DNA reads TGTGCCAGCAGCCTAATTTTCGAGAGTTATGGCTACACCTTC. This chain uses TRBV7-9 with TRBJ1-2, with D unclear. CDR3 size: 14 residues. The V end lost 5 bases, the J end lost 5 bases, and 15 bases lay between the germline ends. The V gene's germline CDR1 is SEHNR and CDR2 FQNEAQ (reference sequence).

The chain uses TRBV5-1 and TRBJ1-2; 9 bases map to TRBD1. Germline trimming cut 4 bases from V and 2 bases from J; bases unmatched to any gene: 6. This CDR3 region has 15 residues. Germline V lookup: CDR1 SGHRS, CDR2 YFSETQ. CDR3 coding DNA: TGCGCCAGCAGCCCGGACAGGGGCCTCAACTATGGCTACACCTTC. Translated: CASSPDRGLNYGYTF.

This chain joins TRBV3-1 (or the pseudogene TRBV3-2) and TRBJ1-1; D is perhaps TRBD1 (6 bases). The CDR3 sequence is 18 residues long. Trimming took 0 bases from V and 0 from J, leaving 17 bases between them. Germline CDR1 LGHDT, CDR2 YNNKEL (reference sequence). The CDR3 DNA sequence: TGTGCCAGCAGCCAAGATGTCTTAGGGGACATCATGAACACTGAAGCTTTCTTT. This translates into CASSQDVLGDIMNTEAFF.

This chain uses TRBV28 with TRBJ1-2; 7 bases are a match to TRBD1. Looked up from germline, CDR1 is MDHEN and CDR2 is SYDVKM. This CDR3 contains 15 residues. V shed 8 bases, J shed 7 bases, and the junction held 16 bases outside the gene matches. The chain's CDR3 is CASRSGQGAGGGYTF. CDR3 DNA sequence: TGTGCCAGCCGCAGTGGGCAGGGAGCAGGGGGTGGCTACACCTTC.

The rearrangement joins TRBV7-8 to TRBJ2-7; D is uncertain. CDR1 is SGHVS and CDR2 is FQNEAQ in the germline V gene. The CDR3 covers 15 residues. V lost 1 base to trimming and J lost 2 bases, with 12 bases between them. Here the CDR3 reads CASSLGYEITYEQYF. The CDR3, as DNA: TGTGCCAGCAGCTTAGGATACGAAATAACCTACGAGCAGTACTTC.

The rearrangement links TRBV6-2 or TRBV6-3 to TRBJ2-1; 9 bases are a match to TRBD2. V trimming: 2 bases; J trimming: 4 bases; junction bases outside the gene matches: 9. This CDR3 region has 17 residues. Germline lookup yields CDR1 MNHEY and CDR2 SVGEGT. The CDR3 loop reads CASSYQGTSRKYNEQFF. The DNA of the CDR3 is TGTGCCAGCAGTTACCAAGGGACTAGCCGGAAGTACAATGAGCAGTTCTTC.

V gene TRBV11-2 combines with J gene TRBJ1-4; D gene uncertain. The CDR3 is 14 amino acids. CDR1 and CDR2 (germline): SGHAT, FQNNGV. V lost 5 bases, J lost 3 bases, and 10 bases lay in between. This CDR3 is CASSDQKANEKLFF. The CDR3 DNA reads TGTGCCAGCAGCGACCAGAAGGCTAATGAAAAACTGTTTTTT.

V usage is TRBV7-9 and J usage is TRBJ1-4; no clear D. This CDR3 is 13 amino acids long. Trimming pared 4 bases from V and 8 bases from J, leaving 11 bases between. The germline gives CDR1 SEHNR, CDR2 FQNEAQ (reference sequence). The CDR3 DNA is TGTGCCAGCAGCTCTCGCCCCCCCGAAAAACTGTTTTTT. It codes for CASSSRPPEKLFF.

The DNA of the CDR3 is TGCGCCAGCAGCCTGGAGGAGCATAGCAATCAGCCCCAGCATTTT. Translation: CASSLEEHSNQPQHF. The chain links TRBV23-1 to TRBJ1-5; D call uncertain. TRBV23-1 falls under the ORF class, with uncertain function. V lost 6 bases to trimming and J lost 0 bases, with 12 bases between them. This CDR3 has 15 residues.

This clone is a singleton in its sample. The chain employs TRBV9 and TRBJ2-1; D remains ambiguous. Germline CDR1 is SGDLS and CDR2 is YYNGEE. The CDR3 length is 12 residues. The V gene lost 0 bases and the J gene lost 12 bases, with 10 bases spanning the gap. CDR3 loop: CASSVAGSGQFF. In nucleotides, the CDR3 is TGTGCCAGCAGCGTAGCTGGCAGTGGGCAGTTCTTC.

J is TRBJ2-3 and V is TRBV10-3; TRBD1 matches at 8 bases. The CDR3 covers 14 residues. Trimming cost V 3 bases and J 1 base; bases outside gene matches: 0. Germline lookup yields CDR1 ENHRY and CDR2 SYGVKD. In DNA, the CDR3 is TGTGCCATCAGTGACAGGGGGCGCACAGATACGCAGTATTTT. Its translation is CAISDRGRTDTQYF.

The V call is TRBV5-5, the J call TRBJ2-7, with D tentatively TRBD1 (8 bases). The CDR3 contains 14 residues. The V end lost 4 bases, the J end lost 5 bases, and 16 bases lay between the germline ends. In germline, CDR1 is SGHKS, CDR2 YYEKEE (reference sequence). CDR3 DNA: TGTGCCAGCAGCCGGGGGGACAGGAGCCACGAGCAGTACTTC. Its translation: CASSRGDRSHEQYF.

The CDR3 protein is CATSRAVGGGAGQETQYF. As DNA, the CDR3 is TGTGCCACCAGCAGAGCCGTCGGCGGGGGGGCGGGACAAGAGACCCAGTACTTC. The V call is TRBV15, the J call TRBJ2-5, with 9 nucleotides matching TRBD2. Germline values: CDR1 LNHNV, CDR2 YYDKDF (reference sequence). The CDR3 extends over 18 amino acids. The V gene end was trimmed by 1 base and the J gene end by 2 bases; junction bases not matched to a gene: 11.

This clone was seen only a few times. This chain links TRBV5-4 with TRBJ1-1; TRBD1 aligns across 10 bases. The V gene's germline CDR1 is SGHNT and CDR2 YYREEE (reference sequence). The CDR3 is made up of 15 amino acids. J lost 5 bases, V lost 2 bases, and 6 bases had no gene match. For the CDR3, the DNA is TGTGCCAGCAGCTTTAGCGGGACAGGGGTAACTGAAGCTTTCTTT. Residues: CASSFSGTGVTEAFF.

The V call is TRBV6-5, the J call TRBJ2-1, with D possibly TRBD1 on 5 matching bases. V was shortened by 7 bases and J by 4 bases, with 14 bases between the two germline ends. Germline CDR1 and CDR2: MNHEY and SVGAGI. The CDR3 contains 14 residues. CDR3 loop: CASKETGEYNEQFF. The CDR3 nucleotides are TGTGCCAGCAAAGAAACAGGCGAATACAATGAGCAGTTCTTC.

The CDR3 protein is CATSDWDTQYF. CDR3 coding DNA: TGTGCCACCAGTGATTGGGATACGCAGTATTTT. This chain links TRBV24-1 with TRBJ2-3; D not certain. The CDR3 length is 11 residues. Trimming took 2 bases from V and 6 from J, leaving 2 bases between them. Germline values: CDR1 KGHDR, CDR2 SFDVKD.

This chain links TRBV12-3 or TRBV12-4 with TRBJ2-3, with D possibly matching TRBD2 (5 bases). With 5 bases removed from V and 6 bases from J, the gap between germline ends came to 6 bases. This CDR3 region has 11 residues. The CDR3 nucleotides are TGTGCCAGCAGTCGAGGGGATACGCAGTATTTT. It translates to CASSRGDTQYF.

V gene TRBV3-1 (or the pseudogene TRBV3-2) combines with J gene TRBJ1-2; the match to TRBD1 covers 7 bases. V dropped 4 bases and J dropped 1; count of bases not matched to a gene: 3. The CDR3 totals 14 residues. CDR1 and CDR2 from the germline V gene are LGHDT and YNNKEL (reference sequence). The CDR3 protein is CASSPGQINYGYTF. The DNA of the CDR3 is TGTGCCAGCAGCCCGGGACAGATTAACTATGGCTACACCTTC.

Turning to this clone: With a much larger clone just one base away, this may be a read error. The V and J genes are TRBV5-6 and TRBJ1-1; D gene uncertain. This CDR3 comprises 15 residues. Germline assignment: CDR1 SGHDT and CDR2 YYEEEE. Deletions cut 6 bases from V and 4 bases from J, with 19 bases between. CDR3 region: CASKFYTEGPTEAFF. CDR3 nucleotide sequence: TGTGCCAGCAAGTTTTACACGGAGGGCCCCACTGAAGCTTTCTTT.

The genes are TRBV5-4 and TRBJ2-3; TRBD2 is a possible D gene (6 bases). The CDR3 has 13 residues. V was clipped by 6 bases and J by 14 bases, with 22 bases between them. In germline, CDR1 is SGHNT, CDR2 YYREEE (reference sequence). The CDR3 sequence is CASTGTQLRRAYF. The CDR3, as DNA: TGTGCCAGCACCGGGACTCAACTTAGGCGTGCGTATTTT.

Notes on this clone: The same CDR3 can be traced to other DNA sequences in this sample. J is TRBJ1-2 and V is TRBV5-1; 7 positions match TRBD1. Germline-derived CDR1 and CDR2 are SGHRS and YFSETQ. V gave up 4 bases and J gave up 3 bases; unmatched junction bases: 6. CDR3 length: 14 residues. CDR3 DNA sequence: TGCGCCAGCAGCCCGCCCACAGGGGACTATGGCTACACCTTC. Translation gives CASSPPTGDYGYTF.

The chain uses TRBV11-2 and TRBJ2-7, with D possibly being TRBD1 (5 bases). This CDR3 comprises 12 residues. Germline V gene data show CDR1 as SGHAT and CDR2 as FQNNGV. The V end was cut by 5 bases, the J end by 7 bases, with 12 bases between. CDR3 coding DNA: TGTGCCAGCAGCCAGGCAGGGCGTGAGCAGTACTTC. Translated, it gives CASSQAGREQYF. The full variable domain, its missing parts supplied by reference TRBV11-2 and TRBJ2-7, is EAGVAQSPRYKIIEKRQSVAFWCNPISGHATLYWYQQILGQGPKLLIQFQNNGVVDDSQLPKDRFSAERLKGVDSTLKIQPAKLEDSAVYLCASSQAGREQYFGPGTRLTVT.

With regard to this clone: This likely comes from a read error, as the CDR3 has no conserved phenylalanine or tryptophan at its end. No DNA is shown, since the ends of the CDR3 on it are uncertain; the CDR3 is the one TCRdb lists. This sequence joins TRBV9 and TRBJ1-1. The CDR3 has 12 amino acids, counting both end residues. Germline lookup yields CDR1 SGDLS and CDR2 YYNGEE. This CDR3 reads CASSRKTGEGFL.

The chain has TRBV4-2 and TRBJ2-1; 9 nucleotides line up with TRBD2. With 1 base clipped from V and 10 bases from J, the junction kept 11 bases outside the gene matches. The CDR3 runs to 16 residues. Germline CDR1 is LGHNA and CDR2 is YNFKEQ. The CDR3 DNA is TGTGCCAGCAGCCAAGGGGTGGGGACTAGCCCCGGCGAGCAGTTCTTC. This gives the protein CASSQGVGTSPGEQFF.